The present entry profiles one TCR beta chain with its context. No antigen is known for it. The record has no base qualities; no much larger clone is one base away. The library was produced with the immunoSEQ multiplex PCR assay. This is the immuneACCESS table as TCRdb keeps it, with only in-frame sequences that have V and J called. A part of the clones is gone; compared with another copy, unresolved V genes explain less than half, and the rest is unexplained. The sample table holds approximately 100,000 clones, of which roughly 92% were seen once. The ten largest clones add up to 1% to 1.5% of the sample. The data originate from a study of T cell changes during pregnancy in multiple sclerosis (dated by TCRdb to the late 2010s). For context, the study as a whole: The study examined how the T cell repertoire changed over the course of pregnancy in women with multiple sclerosis.

Its CDR3 holds 13 amino acids, cysteine through phenylalanine. Only the CDR3 part of the read is kept: 39 bases, read in frame from the first base. From a lookup of the germline V gene, CDR1 and CDR2 are MDHEN and SYDVKM. Relative to germline, V is 5 bases shorter and J is 4 bases shorter, with 9 bases between their ends. The sample consisted of peripheral blood, taken in the second trimester of pregnancy. The chain was built from TRBV28 and TRBJ1-5; a confident D gene designation cannot be given. The sequence was obtained from a female donor with multiple sclerosis, enrolled in a pregnancy study. The CDR3 region has the sequence CASSPLGNQPQHF. The DNA sequence is as follows: TGTGCCAGCAGTCCCCTCGGGAATCAGCCCCAGCATTTT.